This T cell receptor (beta chain) was sequenced for a study of vaccination and CD4 T cells after COVID-19. The overall study: Control cultures used a CEFX viral epitope pool, an HIV-1 Nef peptide pool, or no peptide.

Of note for this clonotype: Its antigen is currently unknown.

Cultured CD4+ T-cell DNA underwent Oncomine TCR Beta short-read sequencing. MiXCR, run by TCRdb on the PCR reads, gives a single entry per CDR3 protein. This sample has around 20,000 distinct CDR3 sequences; over 55% occur once, and the top ten carry 9.7%. CDR1 is SGHTA and CDR2 is FQGNSA in the germline V gene. The ends were cut back, 1 base at V and 7 bases at J, with 16 bases in the middle. This CDR3 has 15 residues. As to treatment: roughly 10-day PBMC culture with coronavirus spike peptide pools or control peptides (ViraFEST assay). V usage is TRBV7-2 and J usage is TRBJ2-5, with D perhaps TRBD1 or TRBD2 (6 bases each). Sequencing was performed on CD4+ T cells from blood, cultured in vitro, taken after SARS-CoV-2 vaccination. This TCR was recovered from a human donor who had recovered from COVID-19. The CDR3 nucleotides read TGTGCCAGCAGCTTAGTAGTCCGGGGGCTAGGGACCCAGTACTTC. Translated: CASSLVVRGLGTQYF.